Below are 23 T cell receptor beta chains sequenced from a single sample in a study of CD8+CD57+ T cells in acquired aplastic anemia. Using genomic DNA as the template, TCR beta VDJ and CDR3 profiling was carried out. Via MiXCR, TCRdb re-called the reads, giving one row per CDR3 protein. This table holds roughly 250,000 distinct CDR3 sequences, 82% found once. Patients chosen for sequencing had CD8+CD57+ cells that had expanded, as shown by flow cytometry. Sequencing was done on a sample of sorted CD4+, CD8+, or CD8+CD57+ T cells (not recorded which) from PBMCs. These receptor sequences come from a human donor with aplastic anemia.

This sequence joins TRBV7-9 and TRBJ2-2, with D maybe TRBD1 (6 bases). The ends were cut back, 5 bases at V and 2 bases at J, with 9 bases in the middle. CDR3 length: 14 amino acids. Germline V gives CDR1 SEHNR, CDR2 FQNEAQ (reference sequence). The CDR3 loop is CASSGQFNTGELFF. In nucleotides, the CDR3 is TGTGCCAGCAGCGGACAGTTTAACACCGGGGAGCTGTTTTTT.

The CDR3 sequence: CASSIPGQGADNSPLHF. The DNA for the CDR3 is TGTGCCAGCAGCATTCCGGGACAGGGGGCTGATAATTCACCCCTCCACTTT. The chain carries TRBV5-6 and TRBJ1-6, with 12 bases fitting TRBD1. With 4 bases clipped from V and 5 bases from J, the junction kept 7 bases outside the gene matches. Germline loops: CDR1 SGHDT, CDR2 YYEEEE. The CDR3 has 17 amino acids.

The J gene is TRBJ2-6, the V gene TRBV5-1, with no clear D. The CDR3 totals 16 residues. Germline assignment: CDR1 SGHRS and CDR2 YFSETQ. The ends were cut back, 0 bases at V and 6 bases at J, with 13 bases in the middle. The CDR3 nucleotides are TGCGCCAGCAGCTTGGGGAGAAACGACGAGGCCAACGTCCTGACTTTC. Encoded protein: CASSLGRNDEANVLTF. Looking up the rest from reference TRBV5-1 and TRBJ2-6 gives the full variable domain: KAGVTQTPRYLIKTRGQQVTLSCSPISGHRSVSWYQQTPGQGLQFLFEYFSETQRNKGNFPGRFSGRQFSNSRSEMNVSTLELGDSALYLCASSLGRNDEANVLTFGAGSRLTVL.

The CDR3 nucleotides read TGTGCCAGCAGCTTTCATCCAAGCGGGACAGCCCTTTCCCTGACTTTC. This translates into CASSFHPSGTALSLTF. V is TRBV7-8 and J is TRBJ2-6; D tentatively fits TRBD1 or TRBD2 (7 bases each). CDR3 size: 16 residues. CDR1 SGHVS and CDR2 FQNEAQ come from the germline V gene. With 3 bases removed from V and 15 bases from J, the gap between germline ends came to 24 bases.

The chain couples TRBV20-1 to TRBJ2-7; D is undetermined. CDR3 length equals 12 residues. CDR1 is DFQATT, CDR2 SNEGSKA, per germline (reference sequence). V lost 2 bases to trimming and J lost 3 bases, with 8 bases between them. CDR3 sequence: CSARFLSYEQYF. The CDR3 DNA reads as TGCAGTGCTAGATTCTTAAGCTACGAGCAGTACTTC.

Remarks on this clonotype: One end of the junction is discordant with germline, which a read error may explain. V gene TRBV7-8 combines with J gene TRBJ1-1; D is unclear. The CDR3 has 16 residues. The germline V gene encodes CDR1 SGHVS and CDR2 FQNEAQ. CDR3 protein: CASSVAGGPETHEAFF. DNA of the CDR3: TGTGCCAGCAGCGTAGCGGGAGGACCCGAGACGCATGAAGCTTTCTTT.

This sequence joins TRBV9 and TRBJ1-3; a weak D match, TRBD1 (6 bases). Germline lookup yields CDR1 SGDLS and CDR2 YYNGEE. V shed 3 bases and J shed 13 bases, with 23 bases lying between them. CDR3 size: 15 residues. The CDR3 reads CASSAGTTGIDTIYF. The DNA for the CDR3 is TGTGCCAGCAGCGCAGGGACAACCGGAATAGATACGATATATTTT. The full variable domain, in which reference TRBV9 and TRBJ1-3 provide the parts outside the CDR3, is DSGVTQTPKHLITATGQRVTLRCSPRSGDLSVYWYQQSLDQGLQFLIQYYNGEERAKGNILERFSAQQFPDLHSELNLSSLELGDSALYFCASSAGTTGIDTIYFGEGSWLTVV.

This rearrangement joins TRBV7-3 to TRBJ1-2; D ambiguous. The V end was cut by 0 bases, the J end by 13 bases, with 21 bases between. Germline-derived CDR1 and CDR2 are SGHTA and FQGTGA. The CDR3 covers 15 residues. CDR3 nucleotide sequence: TGTGCCAGCAGCTTAACAGGTAGCGACGAGGCCAACGTCACCTTC. Protein sequence: CASSLTGSDEANVTF.

About this clonotype itself: A junction boundary mismatches the germline segment, possibly from a read error. The chain couples TRBV7-8 to TRBJ2-3; 7 bases map to TRBD2. CDR3 length: 14 residues. From germline, CDR1 is SGHVS and CDR2 FQNEAQ. CDR3 nucleotides: TGTGCCGGCAGCGGGGACGGAGGTACAGATACGCAGTATTTT. Translated: CAGSGDGGTDTQYF.

CDR3 sequence reads: CASSSDRDYYEQYQFF. DNA of the CDR3: TGTGCCAGCAGCTCGGACAGGGATTATTACGAGCAGTACCAGTTCTTC. This chain joins TRBV7-2 and TRBJ2-1; 8 bases match TRBD1. Trimming at V came to 4 bases and at J to 13 bases, leaving 18 bases not matched to a gene. This CDR3 region has 16 residues. Per the germline V gene, CDR1 is SGHTA and CDR2 is FQGNSA. Complete variable domain (other parts from reference TRBV7-2 and TRBJ2-1): GAGVSQSPSNKVTEKGKDVELRCDPISGHTALYWYRQSLGQGLEFLIYFQGNSAPDKSGLPSDRFSAERTGGSVSTLTIQRTQQEDSAVYLCASSSDRDYYEQYQFFGPGTRLTVL.

The chain carries TRBV7-9 and TRBJ2-1; D possibly corresponds to TRBD2 (7 bases). The CDR3 has 16 residues. The germline gives CDR1 SEHNR, CDR2 FQNEAQ (reference sequence). V was trimmed by 2 bases and J by 12 bases, leaving 23 bases between them. The CDR3 DNA follows: TGTGCCAGCAGCTTACTAACCGGGGGGCTGATCTTTGGGCAGTTCTTC. It yields the protein CASSLLTGGLIFGQFF.

About this clonotype: In this CDR3 the conserved last residue, phenylalanine or tryptophan, is missing, so a read error is likely. No DNA is shown, since the ends of the CDR3 on it are uncertain; the CDR3 is the one TCRdb lists. The V gene is TRBV7-9, the J gene TRBJ2-3; the D segment call TRBD1 is taken from the table without a DNA check. Including both end residues, the CDR3 is 13 amino acids long. The germline V gene has CDR1 SEHNR and CDR2 FQNEAQ (reference sequence). CDR3: CASRTDRGNSPLH.

The sample holds one count of this clonotype. This rearrangement joins TRBV19 to TRBJ2-7, with a weak D call TRBD1 (6 bases). The V and J ends lost 3 bases and 0 bases respectively, with 9 bases between them. Germline CDR1 LNHDA, CDR2 SQIVND (reference sequence). This CDR3 has 14 amino acids. The CDR3 loop reads CASSMWDTSYEQYF. CDR3 nucleotide sequence: TGTGCCAGTAGTATGTGGGACACCTCCTACGAGCAGTACTTC.

A remark on this clonotype: Because it lacks the conserved phenylalanine or tryptophan at the end, this CDR3 is likely a read error. The DNA is omitted, as the CDR3 cannot be located on it reliably, and the CDR3 follows TCRdb's listing. The chain employs TRBV19 and TRBJ2-1; the D segment call TRBD1 is taken from the table without a DNA check. Germline CDR1 and CDR2: LNHDA and SQIVND (reference sequence). The CDR3 length is 16 residues, termini included. This CDR3 is CASSMGGGTYNDQLFV.

Comment on this clonotype: Its ends do not fully match the called genes, so a read error is possible. V gene TRBV7-8 combines with J gene TRBJ2-1; possibly TRBD2 for D (5 bases). CDR1 SGHVS and CDR2 FQNEAQ come from the germline V gene. The CDR3 extends over 14 amino acids. The CDR3 region has the DNA TGTGCCAGCAGTTTAGAGGGTGGTCACAATAAGCAGTTCTTC. Translating gives CASSLEGGHNKQFF.

V is TRBV11-1 and J is TRBJ2-6; D is unclear. The length of the CDR3 is 17 residues. V lost 7 bases and J 1 base, leaving 17 bases between the germline ends. CDR1 and CDR2 from the germline V gene are SGHAT and FQDESV (reference sequence). CDR3 sequence: CASTLGLIGSGANVLTF. The CDR3, as DNA: TGTGCCAGCACCCTAGGGCTGATCGGGTCTGGGGCCAACGTCCTGACTTTC. Looking up the rest from reference TRBV11-1 and TRBJ2-6 gives the full variable domain: EAEVAQSPRYKITEKSQAVAFWCDPISGHATLYWYRQILGQGPELLVQFQDESVVDDSQLPKDRFSAERLKGVDSTLKIQPAELGDSAMYLCASTLGLIGSGANVLTFGAGSRLTVL.

The V call is TRBV5-4, the J call TRBJ1-2; D remains ambiguous. Trimming left V 2 bases short and J 2 bases short, with 13 bases between. CDR1 SGHNT and CDR2 YYREEE come from the germline V gene (reference sequence). The CDR3 totals 15 residues. The CDR3, as DNA: TGTGCCAGCAGCTTTACTGCCGGCCAGAACTATGGCTACACCTTC. As protein: CASSFTAGQNYGYTF.

The chain joins TRBV2 to TRBJ2-5, with 9 bases matching TRBD1. The CDR3 is 13 residues long. Losses at the gene ends were 6 bases for V and 11 bases for J; bases not matched to a gene: 10. Germline V CDR1 and CDR2: SNHLY, FYNNEI. The CDR3 here is CASRDRGPDTQYF. CDR3 coding DNA: TGTGCCAGCAGGGACAGGGGCCCAGATACGCAGTACTTC.

The chain joins TRBV7-9 to TRBJ2-1; D remains unclear. Germline CDR1 is SEHNR and CDR2 is FQNEAQ (reference sequence). This CDR3 is 16 amino acids long. V dropped 4 bases and J dropped 12 bases, with 25 bases sitting between them. CDR3 sequence reads: CASSSSGTQDFDPQFF. The CDR3, as DNA: TGTGCCAGCAGCTCCTCAGGTACGCAGGATTTTGACCCGCAGTTCTTC.

In DNA, the CDR3 is TGTGCCAGCAGTGATGCTCTTACAAATCAGCCCCAGCATTTT. The encoded protein is CASSDALTNQPQHF. The rearrangement joins TRBV11-3 to TRBJ1-5; D gene ambiguous. Germline CDR1 is SGHNT and CDR2 is YENEEA. The CDR3 has 14 amino acids. The V and J ends lost 6 bases and 4 bases respectively, with 13 bases between them.

J is TRBJ2-5 and V is TRBV19; TRBD1 is a possible D gene (6 bases). Between the trimmed V and J ends, which lost 9 bases and 2 bases, there was a span of 10 bases. The germline V gene has CDR1 LNHDA and CDR2 SQIVND (reference sequence). The CDR3 runs to 12 residues. In DNA form, the CDR3 reads TGTGCCAGCGTAGACAGGCAAGAGACCCAGTACTTC. It is translated as CASVDRQETQYF. Together with reference TRBV19 and TRBJ2-5, the CDR3 gives the full variable domain: DGGITQSPKYLFRKEGQNVTLSCEQNLNHDAMYWYRQDPGQGLRLIYYSQIVNDFQKGDIAEGYSVSREKKESFPLTVTSAQKNPTAFYLCASVDRQETQYFGPGTRLLVL.

Concerning this clonotype: Here the CDR3 omits its conserved ending phenylalanine or tryptophan, so a read error is the likely source. Because the CDR3's place on the DNA is in doubt, the DNA is left out and the CDR3 is given as listed by TCRdb. This chain connects TRBV15 to TRBJ2-1; the table's D gene call, TRBD1, was not cross checked with the DNA. The CDR3 is 13 residues long, ends included. Germline loops: CDR1 LNHNV, CDR2 YYDKDF (reference sequence). The CDR3: CASSSGVADLQLS.

The chain joins TRBV2 to TRBJ2-5; 8 nucleotides match TRBD2. The CDR3 sequence is 16 residues long. V shed 5 bases and J 5 bases; nucleotides not matched to a gene: 13. The germline CDR1 and CDR2 sequences are SNHLY and FYNNEI. Here the CDR3 reads CASSRSGSGVGETQYF. The DNA for the CDR3 is TGTGCCAGCAGTAGGAGCGGGAGTGGGGTTGGGGAGACCCAGTACTTC.